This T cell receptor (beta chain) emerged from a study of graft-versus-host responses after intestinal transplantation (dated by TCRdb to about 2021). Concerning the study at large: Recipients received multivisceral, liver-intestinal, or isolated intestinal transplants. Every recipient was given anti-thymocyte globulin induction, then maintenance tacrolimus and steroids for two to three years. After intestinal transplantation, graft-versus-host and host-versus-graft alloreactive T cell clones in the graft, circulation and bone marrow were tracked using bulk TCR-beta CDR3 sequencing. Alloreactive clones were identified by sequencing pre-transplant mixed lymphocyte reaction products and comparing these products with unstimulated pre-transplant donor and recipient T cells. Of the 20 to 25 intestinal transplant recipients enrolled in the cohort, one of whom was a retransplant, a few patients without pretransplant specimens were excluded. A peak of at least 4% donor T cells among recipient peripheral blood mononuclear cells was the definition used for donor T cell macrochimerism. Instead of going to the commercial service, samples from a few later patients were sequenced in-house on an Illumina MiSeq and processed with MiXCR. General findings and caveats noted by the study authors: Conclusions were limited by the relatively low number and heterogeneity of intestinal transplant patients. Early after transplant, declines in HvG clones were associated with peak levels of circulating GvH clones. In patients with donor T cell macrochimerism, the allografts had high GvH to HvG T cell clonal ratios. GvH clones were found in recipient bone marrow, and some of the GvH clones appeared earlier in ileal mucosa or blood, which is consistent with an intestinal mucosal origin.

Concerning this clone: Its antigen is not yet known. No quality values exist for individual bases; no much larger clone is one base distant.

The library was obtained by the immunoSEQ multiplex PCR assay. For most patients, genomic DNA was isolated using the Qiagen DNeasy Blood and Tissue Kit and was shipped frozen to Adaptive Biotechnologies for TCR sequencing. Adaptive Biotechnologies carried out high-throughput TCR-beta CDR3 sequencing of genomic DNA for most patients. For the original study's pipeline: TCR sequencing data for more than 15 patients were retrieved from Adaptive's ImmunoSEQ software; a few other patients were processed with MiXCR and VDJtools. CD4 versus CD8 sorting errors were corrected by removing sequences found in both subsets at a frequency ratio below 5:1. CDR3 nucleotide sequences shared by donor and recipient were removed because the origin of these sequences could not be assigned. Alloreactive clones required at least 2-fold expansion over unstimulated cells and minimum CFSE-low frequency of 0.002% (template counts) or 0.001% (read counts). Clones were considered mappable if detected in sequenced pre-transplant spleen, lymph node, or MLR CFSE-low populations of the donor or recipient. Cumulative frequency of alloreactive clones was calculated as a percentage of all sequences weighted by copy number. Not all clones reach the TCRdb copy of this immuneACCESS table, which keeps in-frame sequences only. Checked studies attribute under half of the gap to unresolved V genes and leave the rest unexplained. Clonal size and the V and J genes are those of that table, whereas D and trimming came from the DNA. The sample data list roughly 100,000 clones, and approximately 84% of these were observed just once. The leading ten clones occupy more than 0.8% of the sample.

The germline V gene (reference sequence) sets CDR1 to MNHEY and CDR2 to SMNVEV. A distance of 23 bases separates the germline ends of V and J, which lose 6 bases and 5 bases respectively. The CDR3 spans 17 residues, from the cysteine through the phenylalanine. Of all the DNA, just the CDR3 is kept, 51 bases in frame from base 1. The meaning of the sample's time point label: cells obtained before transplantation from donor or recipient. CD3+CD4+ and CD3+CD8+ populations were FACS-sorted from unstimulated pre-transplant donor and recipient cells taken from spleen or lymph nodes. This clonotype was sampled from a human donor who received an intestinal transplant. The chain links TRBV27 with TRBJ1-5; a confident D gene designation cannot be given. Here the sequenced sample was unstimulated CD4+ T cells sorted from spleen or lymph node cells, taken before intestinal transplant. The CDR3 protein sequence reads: CASRKGPYVGPDQPQHF. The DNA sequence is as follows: TGTGCCAGCAGGAAAGGTCCGTACGTCGGACCAGATCAGCCCCAGCATTTT.